The 17 T cell receptor beta chains below all came from one sample that was sequenced in a study of blood T cell repertoires in COVID-19. Here immunoSEQ multiplex PCR was the method, and the copy in TCRdb shows in-frame clones only, minus some. This sample has about 220,000 clones, with around 83% found just once. Sequencing input: peripheral blood. The receptors were sampled from a man between 50 and 59 years old with active or convalescent COVID-19.

This chain joins TRBV6-1 and TRBJ2-7, with D tentatively TRBD2 (6 bases). The V end lost 3 bases, the J end lost 7 bases, and 13 bases lay between the germline ends. Germline loops: CDR1 MNHNS, CDR2 SASEGT. The CDR3 spans 13 residues. CDR3 DNA sequence: TGTGCCAGCAGTGATTCGGGGGAGCGAGAGCAGTACGTC. Translation gives CASSDSGEREQYV.

V is TRBV5-1 and J is TRBJ2-3; the D is unclear. This CDR3 has 13 amino acids. Trimming removed 8 bases at V and 2 bases at J, with 12 bases between. Germline lookup yields CDR1 SGHRS and CDR2 YFSETQ. The DNA of the CDR3 is TGCGCCAGTGCGGTTTACGACACAGATACGCAGTATTTT. Its protein product is CASAVYDTDTQYF.

The chain links TRBV7-8 to TRBJ1-3, with TRBD1 identical over 9 bases. CDR3 length: 16 residues. Germline values: CDR1 SGHVS, CDR2 FQNEAQ. V trimming: 1 base; J trimming: 4 bases; junction bases outside the gene matches: 5. Written as DNA, the CDR3 is TGTGCCAGCAGCTTAGGGGACAGGGCGTCCGGAAACACCATATATTTT. It is translated as CASSLGDRASGNTIYF.

This rearrangement joins TRBV7-9 to TRBJ1-1; D not certain. V lost 0 bases and J 10 bases, leaving 9 bases between the germline ends. The length of the CDR3 is 12 residues. Germline V gives CDR1 SEHNR, CDR2 FQNEAQ (reference sequence). The CDR3 nucleotides read TGTGCCAGCAGCTTAGCGGACTCGGGAGCTTTCTTT. Encoded protein: CASSLADSGAFF.

V usage is TRBV12-3 or TRBV12-4 and J usage is TRBJ1-2; D perhaps matches TRBD1 (5 bases). The CDR3 runs 12 residues. Deletions cut 5 bases from V and 4 bases from J, with 8 bases between. Written as DNA, the CDR3 is TGTGCCAGCAGTCGGACATTCTATGGCTACACCTTC. It is translated as CASSRTFYGYTF.

The chain links TRBV19 to TRBJ2-1; 11 positions match TRBD2. CDR3 length: 15 residues. J gave up 0 bases and V 8 bases, and 3 bases lay outside the gene matches. CDR1 and CDR2 from the germline V gene are LNHDA and SQIVND (reference sequence). The CDR3 sequence is CASALAGASYNEQFF. The CDR3 DNA is TGTGCCAGTGCACTAGCGGGGGCCTCCTACAATGAGCAGTTCTTC.

The V call is TRBV18, the J call TRBJ1-4; 10 bases map to TRBD1. CDR1 KGHSH and CDR2 LQKENI come from the germline V gene. V shed 3 bases, J shed 6 bases, and the junction held 4 bases outside the gene matches. The length of the CDR3 is 15 residues. CDR3 region: CASSPGQGMDEKLFF. As DNA, the CDR3 is TGTGCCAGCTCACCGGGACAGGGGATGGATGAAAAACTGTTTTTT.

This chain connects TRBV9 to TRBJ1-4; weak D call: TRBD1 (5 bases). CDR1 and CDR2 (germline): SGDLS, YYNGEE. V was clipped by 0 bases and J by 0 bases, with 12 bases between them. This CDR3 contains 17 residues. The DNA of the CDR3 is TGTGCCAGCAGCGTAGCGGGGGGAGGTGCAACTAATGAAAAACTGTTTTTT. Amino acid sequence: CASSVAGGGATNEKLFF.

V usage is TRBV28 and J usage is TRBJ1-2; 11 positions match TRBD1. Germline CDR1 MDHEN, CDR2 SYDVKM. The CDR3 runs 18 residues. J was trimmed by 0 bases and V by 5 bases; bases with no gene match: 11. The CDR3 bases are TGTGCCAGCAGTCCTTATTGGACAGGGGGCCAAGCTAACTATGGCTACACCTTC. Residues: CASSPYWTGGQANYGYTF.

The chain employs TRBV28 and TRBJ2-3; 10 bases align to TRBD2. V dropped 8 bases and J dropped 2; count of bases not matched to a gene: 13. This CDR3 contains 17 residues. CDR1 and CDR2 from the germline V gene are MDHEN and SYDVKM. The CDR3 bases are TGTGCCAGCCTCAGCGGGAGGGTAACATCACCCACAGATACGCAGTATTTT. Its protein is CASLSGRVTSPTDTQYF.

The J gene is TRBJ1-3, the V gene TRBV18; D gene uncertain. Trimming left V 1 base short and J 1 base short, with 11 bases between. The length of the CDR3 is 16 residues. Germline CDR1 is KGHSH and CDR2 is LQKENI. This CDR3 reads CASSPQAAFSGNTIYF. CDR3 sequence (DNA): TGTGCCAGCTCACCACAGGCGGCCTTTTCTGGAAACACCATATATTTT.

This clone was recorded only once. V and J are TRBV28 and TRBJ2-3; D might be TRBD1 (5 bases). Germline V gene lookup returns CDR1 MDHEN and CDR2 SYDVKM. CDR3 length equals 16 residues. V gave up 5 bases and J gave up 1 base, with 16 bases separating them. The CDR3 is CASSTVAGSGTDTQYF. As DNA, the CDR3 is TGTGCCAGCAGTACGGTCGCAGGGTCGGGCACAGATACGCAGTATTTT.

The chain is built from TRBV7-2 and TRBJ1-2, with 7 bases aligning to TRBD1. J lost 6 bases, V lost 5 bases, and 9 bases had no gene match. CDR1 is SGHTA, CDR2 FQGNSA, per germline. This CDR3 has 14 residues. In DNA, the CDR3 is TGTGCCAGCAGCCCTTTTAACAGGGGAAATGGCTACACCTTC. This sequence encodes CASSPFNRGNGYTF.

CDR3 nucleotides: TGTGCCGCGGGGGGCAGGCCCGACACAGATACGCAGTATTTT. Its protein is CAAGGRPDTDTQYF. V and J are TRBV6-5 and TRBJ2-3; 8 bases map to TRBD2. V was clipped by 11 bases and J by 2 bases; unmatched bases: 9. CDR3 size: 14 residues. Germline-derived CDR1 and CDR2 are MNHEY and SVGAGI.

This chain links TRBV6-6 with TRBJ2-7; D is perhaps TRBD2 (7 bases). CDR1 is MNHNY, CDR2 SVGAGI, per germline (reference sequence). V was trimmed by 6 bases and J by 2 bases, leaving 17 bases between them. This CDR3 is 15 amino acids long. The CDR3 coding sequence is TGTGCCAGCAGGGGGGGGGCAGGGATCCCCTACGAGCAGTACTTC. This sequence encodes CASRGGAGIPYEQYF.

The rearrangement joins TRBV9 to TRBJ2-7; 7 positions agree with TRBD1. Germline loops: CDR1 SGDLS, CDR2 YYNGEE. The CDR3 loop spans 16 amino acids. Trimming took 4 bases from V and 3 from J; bases not matched to a gene: 13. In DNA form, the CDR3 reads TGTGCCAGCAGCACCGGCCCCGGACAGGCTATCTACGAGCAGTACTTC. It is translated as CASSTGPGQAIYEQYF. Full variable domain (outside the CDR3, taken from reference TRBV9 and TRBJ2-7): DSGVTQTPKHLITATGQRVTLRCSPRSGDLSVYWYQQSLDQGLQFLIQYYNGEERAKGNILERFSAQQFPDLHSELNLSSLELGDSALYFCASSTGPGQAIYEQYFGPGTRLTVT.

V and J are TRBV4-2 and TRBJ2-3; 13 nucleotides match TRBD2. V lost 0 bases to trimming and J lost 2 bases; unmatched junction nucleotides: 8. The CDR3 runs 19 residues. CDR1 is LGHNA and CDR2 is YNFKEQ in the germline V gene. CDR3 bases: TGTGCCAGCAGCCAAGAGATAACTAGCGGGGGGGGGCACACAGATACGCAGTATTTT. Translation: CASSQEITSGGGHTDTQYF.